What follows is one T cell receptor beta chain and its context. The sample originates from a study of blood T cell repertoires in COVID-19. Overall study context: The study drew acute and convalescent COVID-19 samples from the United States, Italy and Spain.

The participants were between about 18 and 90 years old and came from 20 to 30 US areas. In the original analysis: Amplification of reference gene primers was used by the study to estimate nucleated cell counts. Using immunoSEQ multiplex PCR, the repertoire was profiled, and TCRdb retains in-frame clones only, with some absent. The DNA gave D and trimming, while V, J and clone size come from that table. The repertoire holds under 300,000 clones, roughly four fifths seen once, with more than 3% in the top ten. Germline CDR1 reads LNHDA; CDR2 reads SQIVND (reference sequence). This CDR3 region has 15 residues. The V segment lost 6 bases and the J segment 6 bases; nucleotides outside the gene matches: 9.

This receptor was obtained from a man aged 45-65 years who had recovered from COVID-19. The sequenced sample was PBMCs or T cells enriched from blood (not recorded which). The rearrangement joins TRBV19 to TRBJ2-2, with TRBD2 identical over 8 bases. CDR3 DNA: TGTGCCAGTAGGTCGAGCGGGAGTTTTGCCGGGGAGCTGTTTTTT. Amino acids: CASRSSGSFAGELFF.